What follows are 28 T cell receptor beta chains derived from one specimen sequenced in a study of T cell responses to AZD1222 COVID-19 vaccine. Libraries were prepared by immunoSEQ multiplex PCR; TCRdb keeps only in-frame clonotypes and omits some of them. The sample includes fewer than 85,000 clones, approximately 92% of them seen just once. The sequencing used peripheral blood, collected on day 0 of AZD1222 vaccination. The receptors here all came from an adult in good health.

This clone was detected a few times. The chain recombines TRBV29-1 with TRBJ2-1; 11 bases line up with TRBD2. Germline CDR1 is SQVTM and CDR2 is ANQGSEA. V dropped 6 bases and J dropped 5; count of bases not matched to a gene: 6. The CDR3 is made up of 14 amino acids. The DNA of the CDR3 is TGCAGCGTGCGACCGACTAGCGGGAACAATGAGCAGTTCTTC. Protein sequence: CSVRPTSGNNEQFF.

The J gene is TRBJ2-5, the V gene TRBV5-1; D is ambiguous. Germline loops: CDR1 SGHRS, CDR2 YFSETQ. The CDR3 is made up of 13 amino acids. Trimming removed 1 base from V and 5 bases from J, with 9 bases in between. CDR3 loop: CASSLPPEETQYF. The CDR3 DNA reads TGCGCCAGCAGCTTGCCCCCGGAGGAGACCCAGTACTTC. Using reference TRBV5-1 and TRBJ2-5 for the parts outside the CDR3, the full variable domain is KAGVTQTPRYLIKTRGQQVTLSCSPISGHRSVSWYQQTPGQGLQFLFEYFSETQRNKGNFPGRFSGRQFSNSRSEMNVSTLELGDSALYLCASSLPPEETQYFGPGTRLLVL.

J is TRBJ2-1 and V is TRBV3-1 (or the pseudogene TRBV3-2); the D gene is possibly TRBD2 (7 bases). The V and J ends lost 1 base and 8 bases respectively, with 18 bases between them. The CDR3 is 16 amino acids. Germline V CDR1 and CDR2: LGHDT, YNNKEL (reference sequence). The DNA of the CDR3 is TGTGCCAGCAGCCAAGGGGGGGGCCACTATGGGGATGAGCAGTTCTTC. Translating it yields CASSQGGGHYGDEQFF.

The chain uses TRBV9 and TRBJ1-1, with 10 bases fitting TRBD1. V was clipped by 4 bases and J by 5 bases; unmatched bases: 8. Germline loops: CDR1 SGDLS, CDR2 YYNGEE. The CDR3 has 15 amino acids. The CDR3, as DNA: TGTGCCAGCAGCCCCCCGACAGGGGGCGGAACTGAAGCTTTCTTT. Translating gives CASSPPTGGGTEAFF.

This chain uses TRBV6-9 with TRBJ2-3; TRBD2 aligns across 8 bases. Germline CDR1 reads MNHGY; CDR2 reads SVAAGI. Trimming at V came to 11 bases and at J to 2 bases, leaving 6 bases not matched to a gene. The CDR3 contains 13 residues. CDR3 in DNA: TGTGCCTCGGGGGGGGCCCCCACAGATACGCAGTATTTT. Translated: CASGGAPTDTQYF.

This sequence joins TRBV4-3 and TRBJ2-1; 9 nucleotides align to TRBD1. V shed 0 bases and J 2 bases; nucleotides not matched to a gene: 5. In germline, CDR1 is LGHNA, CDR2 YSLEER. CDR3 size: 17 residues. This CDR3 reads CASSQDSRTGAYNEQFF. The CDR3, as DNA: TGCGCCAGCAGCCAAGATTCCCGGACAGGGGCCTACAATGAGCAGTTCTTC.

DNA for the CDR3: TGTGCCAGCAGCTCTCAGCGGGCGGATAACACCGGGGAGCTGTTTTTT. This gives the protein CASSSQRADNTGELFF. The V and J genes are TRBV5-4 and TRBJ2-2, with D perhaps matching TRBD2 (6 bases). CDR3 length equals 16 residues. Germline-derived CDR1 and CDR2 are SGHNT and YYREEE (reference sequence). V lost 3 bases, J lost 2 bases, and 14 bases lay in between.

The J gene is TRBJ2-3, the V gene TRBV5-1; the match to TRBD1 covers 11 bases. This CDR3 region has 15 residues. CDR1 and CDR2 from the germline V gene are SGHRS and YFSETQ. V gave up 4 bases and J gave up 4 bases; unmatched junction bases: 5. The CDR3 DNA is TGCGCCAGCAGCAGGGGACAGGGGGTGGCAGATACGCAGTATTTT. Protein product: CASSRGQGVADTQYF.

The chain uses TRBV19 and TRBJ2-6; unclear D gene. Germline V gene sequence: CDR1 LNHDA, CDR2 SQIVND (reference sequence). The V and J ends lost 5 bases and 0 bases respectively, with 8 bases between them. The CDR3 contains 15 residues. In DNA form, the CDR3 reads TGTGCCAGTAGTTACACGGGCTCTGGGGCCAACGTCCTGACTTTC. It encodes CASSYTGSGANVLTF.

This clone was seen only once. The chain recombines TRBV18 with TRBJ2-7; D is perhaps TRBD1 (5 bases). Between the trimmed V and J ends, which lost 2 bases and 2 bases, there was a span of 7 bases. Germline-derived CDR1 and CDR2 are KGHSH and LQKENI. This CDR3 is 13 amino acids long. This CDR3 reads CASSPDSAYEQYF. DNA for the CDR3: TGTGCCAGCTCACCAGACAGCGCCTACGAGCAGTACTTC.

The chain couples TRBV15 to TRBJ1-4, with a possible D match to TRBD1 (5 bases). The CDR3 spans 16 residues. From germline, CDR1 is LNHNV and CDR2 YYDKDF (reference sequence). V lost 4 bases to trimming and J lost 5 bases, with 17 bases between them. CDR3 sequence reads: CATSTLGGGQNEKLFF. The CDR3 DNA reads TGTGCCACCAGCACCCTTGGGGGGGGTCAGAATGAAAAACTGTTTTTT.

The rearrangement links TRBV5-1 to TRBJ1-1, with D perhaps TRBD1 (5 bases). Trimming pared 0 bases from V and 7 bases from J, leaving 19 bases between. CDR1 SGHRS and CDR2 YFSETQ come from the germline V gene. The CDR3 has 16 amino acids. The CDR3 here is CASSLAEGRRRFEAFF. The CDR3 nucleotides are TGCGCCAGCAGCTTGGCTGAGGGGCGCAGGCGGTTTGAAGCTTTCTTT.

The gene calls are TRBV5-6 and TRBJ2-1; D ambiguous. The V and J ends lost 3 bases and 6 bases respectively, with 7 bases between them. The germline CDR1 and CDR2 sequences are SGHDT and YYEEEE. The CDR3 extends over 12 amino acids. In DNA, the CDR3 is TGTGCCAGCAGCTGGACGGGCAATGAGCAGTTCTTC. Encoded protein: CASSWTGNEQFF.

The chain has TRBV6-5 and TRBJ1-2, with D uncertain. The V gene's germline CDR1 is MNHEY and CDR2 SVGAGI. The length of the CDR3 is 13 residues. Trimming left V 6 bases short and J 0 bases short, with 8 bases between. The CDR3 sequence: CASSVQTNYGYTF. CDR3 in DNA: TGTGCCAGCAGCGTACAGACTAACTATGGCTACACCTTC.

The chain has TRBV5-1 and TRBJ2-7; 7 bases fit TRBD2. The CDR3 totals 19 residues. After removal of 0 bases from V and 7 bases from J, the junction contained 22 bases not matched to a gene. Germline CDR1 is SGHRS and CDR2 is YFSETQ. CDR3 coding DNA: TGCGCCAGCAGCTTGGCCGGGACTACCTTAGTTCTGACTACGGGTGAGCAGTACTTC. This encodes CASSLAGTTLVLTTGEQYF.

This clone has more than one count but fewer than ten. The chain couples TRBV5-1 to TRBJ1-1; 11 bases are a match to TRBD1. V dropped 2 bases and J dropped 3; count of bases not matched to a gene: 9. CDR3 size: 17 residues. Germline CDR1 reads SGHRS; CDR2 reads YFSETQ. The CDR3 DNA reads TGCGCCAGCAGCTTCTCCCGGACAGGGGGCGGTCACACTGAAGCTTTCTTT. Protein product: CASSFSRTGGGHTEAFF.

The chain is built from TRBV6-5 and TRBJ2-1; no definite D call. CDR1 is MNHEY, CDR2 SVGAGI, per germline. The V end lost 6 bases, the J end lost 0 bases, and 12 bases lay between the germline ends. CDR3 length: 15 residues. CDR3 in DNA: TGTGCCAGCAGCTATACACTGACCTCCTACAATGAGCAGTTCTTC. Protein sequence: CASSYTLTSYNEQFF.

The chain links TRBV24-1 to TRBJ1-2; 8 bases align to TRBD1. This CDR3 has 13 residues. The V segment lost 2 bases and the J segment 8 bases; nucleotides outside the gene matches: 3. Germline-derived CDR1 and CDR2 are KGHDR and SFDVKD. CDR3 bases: TGTGCCACCAGTGATTCCAACAGGGGGGGCTACACCTTC. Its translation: CATSDSNRGGYTF.

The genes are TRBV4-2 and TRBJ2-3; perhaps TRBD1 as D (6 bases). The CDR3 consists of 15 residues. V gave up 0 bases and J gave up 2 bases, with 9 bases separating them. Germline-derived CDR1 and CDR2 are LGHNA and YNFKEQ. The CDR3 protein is CASSQDYRATDTQYF. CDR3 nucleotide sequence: TGTGCCAGCAGCCAAGACTACAGGGCCACAGATACGCAGTATTTT.

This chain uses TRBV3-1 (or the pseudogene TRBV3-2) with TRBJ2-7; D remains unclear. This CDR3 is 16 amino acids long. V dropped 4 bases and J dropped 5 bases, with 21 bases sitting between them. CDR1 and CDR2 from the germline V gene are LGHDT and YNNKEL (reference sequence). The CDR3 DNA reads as TGTGCCAGCAGCCGCACTGATCCCTTCGTGTTAGACGAGCAGTACTTC. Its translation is CASSRTDPFVLDEQYF.

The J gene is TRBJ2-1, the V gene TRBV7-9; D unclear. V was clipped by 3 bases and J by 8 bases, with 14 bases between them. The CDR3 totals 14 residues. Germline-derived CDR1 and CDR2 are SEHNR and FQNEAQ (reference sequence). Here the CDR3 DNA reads TGTGCCAGCAGCTTTGGGCAGGCGCTCCATGAGCAGTTCTTC. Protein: CASSFGQALHEQFF.

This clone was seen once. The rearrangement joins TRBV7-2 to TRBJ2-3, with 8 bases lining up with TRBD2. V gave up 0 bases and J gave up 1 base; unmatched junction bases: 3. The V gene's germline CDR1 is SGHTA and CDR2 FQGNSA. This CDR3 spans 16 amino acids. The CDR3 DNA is TGTGCCAGCAGCTTAGCACTAGCGGAGGGCACAGATACGCAGTATTTT. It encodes CASSLALAEGTDTQYF. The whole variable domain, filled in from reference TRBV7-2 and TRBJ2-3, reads GAGVSQSPSNKVTEKGKDVELRCDPISGHTALYWYRQSLGQGLEFLIYFQGNSAPDKSGLPSDRFSAERTGGSVSTLTIQRTQQEDSAVYLCASSLALAEGTDTQYFGPGTRLTVL.

CDR3 coding DNA: TGTGCCAGCAGTGGGGGAGCGGGAGCTTACACCGGGGAGCTGTTTTTT. Amino acids: CASSGGAGAYTGELFF. V usage is TRBV2 and J usage is TRBJ2-2, with 8 bases that match TRBD2. From germline, CDR1 is SNHLY and CDR2 FYNNEI. V shed 4 bases and J 3 bases; nucleotides not matched to a gene: 7. The CDR3 covers 16 residues. Together with reference TRBV2 and TRBJ2-2, the CDR3 gives the full variable domain: EPEVTQTPSHQVTQMGQEVILRCVPISNHLYFYWYRQILGQKVEFLVSFYNNEISEKSEIFDDQFSVERPDGSNFTLKIRSTKLEDSAMYFCASSGGAGAYTGELFFGEGSRLTVL.

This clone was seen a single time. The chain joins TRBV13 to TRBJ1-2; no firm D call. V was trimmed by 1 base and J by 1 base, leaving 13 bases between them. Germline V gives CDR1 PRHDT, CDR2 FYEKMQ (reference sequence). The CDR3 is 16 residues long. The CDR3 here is CASSLAGTSSNYGYTF. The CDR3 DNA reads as TGTGCCAGCAGCTTAGCGGGAACCAGCAGTAACTATGGCTACACCTTC.

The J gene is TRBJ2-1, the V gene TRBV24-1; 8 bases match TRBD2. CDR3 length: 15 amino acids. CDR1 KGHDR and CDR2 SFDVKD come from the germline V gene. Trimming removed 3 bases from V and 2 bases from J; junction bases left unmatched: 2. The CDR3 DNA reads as TGTGCCACCAGTGATCCAGCGGGAGCCTACAATGAGCAGTTCTTC. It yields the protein CATSDPAGAYNEQFF.

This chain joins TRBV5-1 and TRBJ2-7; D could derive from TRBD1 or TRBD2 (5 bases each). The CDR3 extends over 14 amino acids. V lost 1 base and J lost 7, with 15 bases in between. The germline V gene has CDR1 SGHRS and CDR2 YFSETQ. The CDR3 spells CASSLYGDELEQYF. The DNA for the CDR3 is TGCGCCAGCAGCTTGTACGGGGACGAGTTAGAGCAGTACTTC.

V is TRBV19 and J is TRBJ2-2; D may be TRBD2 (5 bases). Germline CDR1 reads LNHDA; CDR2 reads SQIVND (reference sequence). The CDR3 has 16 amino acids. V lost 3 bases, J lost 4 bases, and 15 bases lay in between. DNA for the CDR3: TGTGCCAGTAGTATTGGGGTGGACCGGGGCACCGGGGAGCTGTTTTTT. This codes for CASSIGVDRGTGELFF.

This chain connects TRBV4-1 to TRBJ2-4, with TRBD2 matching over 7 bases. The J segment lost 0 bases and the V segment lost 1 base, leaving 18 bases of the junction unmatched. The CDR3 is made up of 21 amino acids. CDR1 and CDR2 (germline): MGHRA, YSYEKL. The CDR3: CASSQGFVAGRQPVAKNIQYF. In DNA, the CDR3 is TGCGCCAGCAGCCAAGGGTTCGTAGCGGGTCGCCAACCCGTAGCCAAAAACATTCAGTACTTC.